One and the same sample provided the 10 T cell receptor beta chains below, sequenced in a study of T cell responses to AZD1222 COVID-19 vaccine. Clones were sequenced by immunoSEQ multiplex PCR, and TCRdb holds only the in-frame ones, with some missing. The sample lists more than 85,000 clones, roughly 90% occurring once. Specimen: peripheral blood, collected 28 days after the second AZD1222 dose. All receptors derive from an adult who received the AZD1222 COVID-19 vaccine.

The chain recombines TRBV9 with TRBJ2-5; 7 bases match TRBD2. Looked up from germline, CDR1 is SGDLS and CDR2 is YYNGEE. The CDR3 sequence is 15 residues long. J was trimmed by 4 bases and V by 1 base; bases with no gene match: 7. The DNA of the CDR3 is TGTGCCAGCAGCGTATTTGGGAGGGCCTTAGAGACCCAGTACTTC. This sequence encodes CASSVFGRALETQYF.

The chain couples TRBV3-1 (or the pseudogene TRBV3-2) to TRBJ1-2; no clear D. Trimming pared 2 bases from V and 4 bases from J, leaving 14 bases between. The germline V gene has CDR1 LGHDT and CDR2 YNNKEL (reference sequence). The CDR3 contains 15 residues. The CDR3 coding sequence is TGTGCCAGCAGCCAAAGATTTGAGGGTACCTATGGCTACACCTTC. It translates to CASSQRFEGTYGYTF.

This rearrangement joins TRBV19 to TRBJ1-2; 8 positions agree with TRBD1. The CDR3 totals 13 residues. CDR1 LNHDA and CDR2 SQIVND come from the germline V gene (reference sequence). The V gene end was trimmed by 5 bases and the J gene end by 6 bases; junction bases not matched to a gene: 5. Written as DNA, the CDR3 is TGTGCCAGTAGTCCCGGACAGGGCCATGGCTACACCTTC. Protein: CASSPGQGHGYTF.

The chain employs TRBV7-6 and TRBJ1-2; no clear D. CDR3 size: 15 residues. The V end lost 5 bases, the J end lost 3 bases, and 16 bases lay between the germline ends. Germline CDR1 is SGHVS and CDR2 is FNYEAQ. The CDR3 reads CASSPYSERDYGYTF. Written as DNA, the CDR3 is TGTGCCAGCAGCCCCTATTCAGAGAGGGACTATGGCTACACCTTC.

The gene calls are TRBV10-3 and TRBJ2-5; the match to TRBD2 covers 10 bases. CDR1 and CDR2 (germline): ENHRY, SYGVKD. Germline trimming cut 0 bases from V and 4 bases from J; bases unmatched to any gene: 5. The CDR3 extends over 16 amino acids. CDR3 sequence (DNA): TGTGCCATCAGTGAGTCGAGGTCTAGCGGGGGAGAGACCCAGTACTTC. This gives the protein CAISESRSSGGETQYF.

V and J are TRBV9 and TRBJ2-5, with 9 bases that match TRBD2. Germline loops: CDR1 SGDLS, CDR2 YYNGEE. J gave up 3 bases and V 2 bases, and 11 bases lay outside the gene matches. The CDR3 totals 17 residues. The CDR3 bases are TGTGCCAGCAGCGTTATATCCGCCGGGACTAGCAAAGAGACCCAGTACTTC. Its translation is CASSVISAGTSKETQYF.

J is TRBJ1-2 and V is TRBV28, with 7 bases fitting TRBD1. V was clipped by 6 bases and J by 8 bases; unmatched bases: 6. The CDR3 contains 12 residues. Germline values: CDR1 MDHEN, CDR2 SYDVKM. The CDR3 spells CASSLQGEGYTF. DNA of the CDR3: TGTGCCAGCAGCCTCCAGGGGGAAGGCTACACCTTC.

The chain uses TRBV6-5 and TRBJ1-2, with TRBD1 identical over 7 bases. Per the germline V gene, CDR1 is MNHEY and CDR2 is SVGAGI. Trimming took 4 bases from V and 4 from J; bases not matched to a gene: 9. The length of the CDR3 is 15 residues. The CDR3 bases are TGTGCCAGCAGTTCGGGGAACAGGGGCCCCTATGGCTACACCTTC. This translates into CASSSGNRGPYGYTF.

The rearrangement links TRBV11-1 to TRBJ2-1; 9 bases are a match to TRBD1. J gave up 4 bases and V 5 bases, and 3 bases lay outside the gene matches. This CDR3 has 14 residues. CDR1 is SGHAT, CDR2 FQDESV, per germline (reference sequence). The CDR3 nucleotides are TGTGCCAGCAGCCCCGGGACAGGGTACAATGAGCAGTTCTTC. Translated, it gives CASSPGTGYNEQFF.

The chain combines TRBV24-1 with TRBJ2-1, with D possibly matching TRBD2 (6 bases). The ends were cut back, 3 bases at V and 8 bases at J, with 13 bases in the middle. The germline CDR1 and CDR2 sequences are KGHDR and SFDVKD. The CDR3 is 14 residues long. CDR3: CATSDPREPHEQFF. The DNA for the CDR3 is TGTGCCACCAGTGATCCCCGGGAGCCCCATGAGCAGTTCTTC.